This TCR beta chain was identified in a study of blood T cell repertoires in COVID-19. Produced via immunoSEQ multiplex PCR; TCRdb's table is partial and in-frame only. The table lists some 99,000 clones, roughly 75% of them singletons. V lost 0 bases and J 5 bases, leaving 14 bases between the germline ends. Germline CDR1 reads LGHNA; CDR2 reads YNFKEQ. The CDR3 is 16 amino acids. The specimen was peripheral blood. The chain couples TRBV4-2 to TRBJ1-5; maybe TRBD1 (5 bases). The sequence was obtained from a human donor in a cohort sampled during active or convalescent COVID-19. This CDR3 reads CASSQDRAGYDQPQHF. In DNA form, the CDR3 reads TGTGCCAGCAGCCAAGATCGGGCAGGGTATGATCAGCCCCAGCATTTT.